This T cell receptor (beta chain) was retrieved from a study of blood T cell repertoires in COVID-19. Overall study context: Nucleic acid was either cDNA or gDNA, and it came from T cells, B-cell-depleted T cells, or PBMCs.

TCRdb's table, derived via immunoSEQ multiplex PCR, lists solely in-frame clones and lacks some. This sample has roughly 65,000 clones, with over 60% found just once. V lost 0 bases to trimming and J lost 6 bases, with 11 bases between them. This CDR3 is 13 amino acids long. Germline CDR1 reads SQVTM; CDR2 reads ANQGSEA. This chain links TRBV29-1 with TRBJ2-5, with D uncertain. The sequence came from a human donor in a cohort sampled during active COVID-19. The sequenced material came from peripheral blood. The CDR3 nucleotides are TGCAGCGTTGAAGATAGGCCAGACAAGACCCAGTACTTC. Protein product: CSVEDRPDKTQYF. The full variable domain, its missing parts supplied by reference TRBV29-1 and TRBJ2-5, is SAVISQKPSRDICQRGTSLTIQCQVDSQVTMMFWYRQQPGQSLTLIATANQGSEATYESGFVIDKFPISRPNLTFSTLTVSNMSPEDSSIYLCSVEDRPDKTQYFGPGTRLLVL.